One sample yielded the 27 T cell receptor beta chains listed below, sequenced in a study of OX40 agonist ivuxolimab in advanced cancers. Generated by immunoSEQ multiplex PCR, the TCRdb table keeps only in-frame clones and is missing some. The data hold some 80,000 clones, with roughly 94% observed a single time. The sample in question was CD4+ or CD8+ T cells sorted from blood, obtained in a trial of the OX40 agonist ivuxolimab. Receptors originate from an adult with an advanced solid tumor such as melanoma, head and neck, liver or kidney cancer.

V and J are TRBV9 and TRBJ2-1; 12 bases match TRBD2. With 7 bases clipped from V and 10 bases from J, the junction kept 9 bases outside the gene matches. The CDR3 has 14 amino acids. Germline CDR1 and CDR2: SGDLS and YYNGEE. The CDR3 DNA reads as TGTGCCAGCTCGGGGACTAGCGGGCCCTGGGAGCAGTTCTTC. The encoded protein is CASSGTSGPWEQFF. Supplemented by reference TRBV9 and TRBJ2-1, the full variable domain reads DSGVTQTPKHLITATGQRVTLRCSPRSGDLSVYWYQQSLDQGLQFLIQYYNGEERAKGNILERFSAQQFPDLHSELNLSSLELGDSALYFCASSGTSGPWEQFFGPGTRLTVL.

The chain combines TRBV4-2 with TRBJ2-5; D possibly corresponds to TRBD1 (6 bases). V was trimmed by 0 bases and J by 2 bases, leaving 10 bases between them. CDR3 length equals 15 residues. Looked up from germline, CDR1 is LGHNA and CDR2 is YNFKEQ. The DNA of the CDR3 is TGTGCCAGCAGCCAAGACGGGACACAGCAAGAGACCCAGTACTTC. As protein: CASSQDGTQQETQYF.

The gene calls are TRBV19 and TRBJ1-5; 10 bases match TRBD1. In germline, CDR1 is LNHDA, CDR2 SQIVND (reference sequence). The CDR3 loop spans 20 amino acids. V dropped 7 bases and J dropped 0; count of bases not matched to a gene: 18. CDR3 amino acids: CASTDGGPGQGLYSNQPQHF. The CDR3 nucleotides read TGTGCCAGTACCGATGGGGGGCCGGGACAGGGGCTATATAGCAATCAGCCCCAGCATTTT.

V and J are TRBV29-1 and TRBJ1-1; 8 bases fit TRBD1. The CDR3 is 12 residues long. Trimming at V came to 6 bases and at J to 7 bases, leaving 7 bases not matched to a gene. Germline V gives CDR1 SQVTM, CDR2 ANQGSEA. The CDR3 region is CSVETGADEAFF. CDR3 bases: TGCAGCGTCGAGACAGGGGCCGATGAAGCTTTCTTT.

The chain joins TRBV4-2 to TRBJ2-7, with D tentatively TRBD2 (5 bases). The CDR3 is 13 residues long. V lost 0 bases, J lost 3 bases, and 6 bases lay in between. CDR1 is LGHNA, CDR2 YNFKEQ, per germline. CDR3 amino acids: CASSQDRGYEQYF. CDR3 in DNA: TGTGCCAGCAGCCAAGATCGGGGCTACGAGCAGTACTTC.

This chain links TRBV10-2 with TRBJ1-1; TRBD1 might be the D (5 bases). This CDR3 spans 12 amino acids. Germline V gives CDR1 WSHSY, CDR2 SAAADI. Between the trimmed V and J ends, which lost 5 bases and 7 bases, there was a span of 11 bases. CDR3 protein: CASSPRGIEAFF. In DNA form, the CDR3 reads TGCGCCAGCAGTCCTCGGGGGATTGAAGCTTTCTTT.

This chain connects TRBV6-5 to TRBJ2-7; tentative D call: TRBD2 (6 bases). This CDR3 has 11 amino acids. V dropped 8 bases and J dropped 7 bases, with 12 bases sitting between them. Germline CDR1 is MNHEY and CDR2 is SVGAGI. The CDR3 DNA is TGTGCCAGCTCCCGGACTAAGGAGCAGTACTTC. This gives the protein CASSRTKEQYF.

The chain is built from TRBV6-5 and TRBJ2-1; no definite D call. The CDR3 has 13 residues. Germline V gives CDR1 MNHEY, CDR2 SVGAGI. V lost 0 bases, J lost 10 bases, and 10 bases lay in between. CDR3 residues: CASSYSVVVEQFF. The CDR3 DNA sequence: TGTGCCAGCAGTTACTCTGTGGTGGTGGAGCAGTTCTTC.

This rearrangement joins TRBV7-9 to TRBJ2-3, with TRBD1 matching over 11 bases. J was trimmed by 4 bases and V by 5 bases; bases with no gene match: 11. Germline lookup yields CDR1 SEHNR and CDR2 FQNEAQ (reference sequence). CDR3 size: 17 residues. This chain's CDR3 is CASSPLMDRGPPDTQYF. CDR3 in DNA: TGTGCCAGCAGCCCCCTAATGGACAGGGGGCCCCCAGATACGCAGTATTTT.

This chain links TRBV6-5 with TRBJ2-2, with a tentative D call TRBD2 (5 bases). This CDR3 is built from 15 residues. V was pared by 6 bases and J by 4 bases, with 15 bases between. Germline V gives CDR1 MNHEY, CDR2 SVGAGI. DNA for the CDR3: TGTGCCAGCAGCCTGATCCCCGGGATCACCGGGGAGCTGTTTTTT. This codes for CASSLIPGITGELFF.

The J gene is TRBJ1-1, the V gene TRBV6-9; D unresolved. From germline, CDR1 is MNHGY and CDR2 SVAAGI. Trimming pared 4 bases from V and 5 bases from J, leaving 8 bases between. The CDR3 contains 12 residues. CDR3 bases: TGTGCCAGCAGTTTTGCGGGGACTGAAGCTTTCTTT. It specifies CASSFAGTEAFF.

The gene calls are TRBV2 and TRBJ2-5; 9 bases agree with TRBD2. The V gene end was trimmed by 2 bases and the J gene end by 4 bases; junction bases not matched to a gene: 17. The germline V gene encodes CDR1 SNHLY and CDR2 FYNNEI. The CDR3 is 19 residues long. CDR3 sequence (DNA): TGTGCCAGCAGTGAACAGTCGCCCTACGGCGGGAGGGCCCTAGAGACCCAGTACTTC. Translated, it gives CASSEQSPYGGRALETQYF.

The chain uses TRBV7-8 and TRBJ1-2; 7 nucleotides agree with TRBD1. Germline V gene data show CDR1 as SGHVS and CDR2 as FQNEAQ. The trim removed 5 bases at V and 4 bases at J, leaving 16 bases unmatched. The CDR3 is made up of 17 amino acids. The CDR3 loop is CASSEEVSGTAIYGYTF. CDR3 bases: TGTGCCAGCAGCGAAGAAGTATCCGGGACAGCAATCTATGGCTACACCTTC.

The chain recombines TRBV11-2 with TRBJ2-1, with D unclear. The CDR3 is 12 amino acids. V lost 6 bases, J lost 10 bases, and 13 bases lay in between. CDR1 is SGHAT, CDR2 FQNNGV, per germline. In nucleotides, the CDR3 is TGTGCCAGCAGGGCCGTCCGCTGGGAGCAGTTCTTC. This codes for CASRAVRWEQFF.

This chain joins TRBV5-4 and TRBJ2-7; 7 positions match TRBD1. Germline V gene sequence: CDR1 SGHNT, CDR2 YYREEE (reference sequence). Trimming at V came to 5 bases and at J to 3 bases, leaving 8 bases not matched to a gene. The CDR3 length is 14 residues. The CDR3 DNA sequence: TGTGCCAGCAGTCCGACAGGGAACTTCTACGAGCAGTACTTC. Translated, it gives CASSPTGNFYEQYF.

This clone occurred a few times. The J gene is TRBJ1-1, the V gene TRBV12-2. TRBV12-2 is an annotated pseudogene. CDR3 length: 13 amino acids. CDR3 DNA: TGTGCAAGTCGCTTACAAGGAGGGACTGAAGCTTTCTTT. Translating gives CASRLQGGTEAFF.

This clone was seen just once. The chain has TRBV19 and TRBJ2-7, with 8 bases aligning to TRBD1. V dropped 5 bases and J dropped 2; count of bases not matched to a gene: 8. The V gene's germline CDR1 is LNHDA and CDR2 SQIVND (reference sequence). There are 15 residues in the CDR3. CDR3 loop: CASSAGTGLTYEQYF. The DNA of the CDR3 is TGTGCCAGTAGTGCGGGGACAGGTCTTACCTACGAGCAGTACTTC.

This rearrangement joins TRBV7-9 to TRBJ2-2; D might be TRBD1 (6 bases). Germline loops: CDR1 SEHNR, CDR2 FQNEAQ (reference sequence). The V end lost 1 base, the J end lost 0 bases, and 15 bases lay between the germline ends. There are 18 residues in the CDR3. DNA of the CDR3: TGTGCCAGCAGCTTAGACAGGGACGACCCCTCGAACACCGGGGAGCTGTTTTTT. This codes for CASSLDRDDPSNTGELFF.

The chain links TRBV4-3 to TRBJ2-2, with no clear D. Germline V gene data show CDR1 as LGHNA and CDR2 as YSLEER. V was shortened by 0 bases and J by 8 bases, with 7 bases between the two germline ends. This CDR3 is 13 amino acids long. The CDR3 DNA reads TGCGCCAGCAGCCAAGAGCGGTGGGGGGAGCTGTTTTTT. This sequence encodes CASSQERWGELFF.

This clone was seen once. The J gene is TRBJ1-1, the V gene TRBV15, with TRBD1 matching over 7 bases. The CDR3 contains 14 residues. CDR1 and CDR2 (germline): LNHNV, YYDKDF (reference sequence). Losses at the gene ends were 5 bases for V and 4 bases for J; bases not matched to a gene: 7. DNA of the CDR3: TGTGCCACCAGCGGCGACAGGGCAGGCACTGAAGCTTTCTTT. Protein: CATSGDRAGTEAFF.

In the case of this clone: At one of its ends the junction is not consistent with the germline gene, which may arise from a read error. Written as DNA, the CDR3 is TGCGCCAGCAGCCAAGAAGGGCCGAACACTGAAGCTTTCTTT. Protein: CASSQEGPNTEAFF. This rearrangement joins TRBV5-4 to TRBJ1-1, with D hard to call. The CDR3 has 14 residues. Germline CDR1 is SGHNT and CDR2 is YYREEE (reference sequence).

The chain is built from TRBV7-7 and TRBJ2-1, with D perhaps being TRBD1 or TRBD2 (5 bases each). Germline-derived CDR1 and CDR2 are SSHAT and FNYEAQ (reference sequence). Trimming left V 5 bases short and J 4 bases short, with 15 bases between. The CDR3 consists of 15 residues. The CDR3 protein is CASSVGDSGYNEQFF. The CDR3 DNA follows: TGTGCCAGCAGCGTGGGGGATTCGGGTTACAATGAGCAGTTCTTC. The entire variable domain, with the rest obtained from reference TRBV7-7 and TRBJ2-1, is as follows: GAGVSQSPRYKVTKRGQDVTLRCDPISSHATLYWYQQALGQGPEFLTYFNYEAQPDKSGLPSDRFSAERPEGSISTLTIQRTEQRDSAMYRCASSVGDSGYNEQFFGPGTRLTVL.

This chain joins TRBV9 and TRBJ2-1, with 11 bases lining up with TRBD1. The CDR3 extends over 16 amino acids. Germline values: CDR1 SGDLS, CDR2 YYNGEE. V lost 0 bases and J lost 6; bases outside the gene matches: 5. The CDR3, as DNA: TGTGCCAGCAGCGTAGAAGGGACAGGGGGAATCAATGAGCAGTTCTTC. As protein: CASSVEGTGGINEQFF.

The chain carries TRBV4-1 and TRBJ2-1; D gene unclear. Germline V CDR1 and CDR2: MGHRA, YSYEKL. Trimming shortened V by 1 base and J by 8 bases, and 9 bases separated the two germline ends. The CDR3 length is 13 residues. The chain's CDR3 is CASSQGPPDEQFF. CDR3 DNA sequence: TGCGCCAGCAGCCAAGGACCCCCGGATGAGCAGTTCTTC.

This clone is deemed medium-sized (0.01 to 0.1%). The chain has TRBV29-1 and TRBJ1-3; D unresolved. The CDR3 has 16 residues. Germline V gene sequence: CDR1 SQVTM, CDR2 ANQGSEA. V dropped 0 bases and J dropped 0 bases, with 12 bases sitting between them. The CDR3 DNA reads as TGCAGCGTTGAAGAAGAGGGAAGTTCCTCTGGAAACACCATATATTTT. This sequence encodes CSVEEEGSSSGNTIYF.

This clone was counted a single time. The chain recombines TRBV4-3 with TRBJ2-6; D possibly corresponds to TRBD1 (5 bases). The CDR3 has 18 amino acids. CDR1 is LGHNA, CDR2 YSLEER, per germline. The germline V and J ends were trimmed by 1 base and 0 bases, with 13 bases remaining between them. CDR3 sequence (DNA): TGCGCCAGCAGCCAAGGCAGGGCGATTAGCTCTGGGGCCAACGTCCTGACTTTC. It yields the protein CASSQGRAISSGANVLTF.

This chain links TRBV6-1 with TRBJ1-1; D perhaps matches TRBD1 (5 bases). There are 15 residues in the CDR3. V was trimmed by 7 bases and J by 2 bases, leaving 17 bases between them. Germline CDR1 MNHNS, CDR2 SASEGT. Written as DNA, the CDR3 is TGTGCCAGCACCCAGGGCGGGTATGGTAACACTGAAGCTTTCTTT. This encodes CASTQGGYGNTEAFF.